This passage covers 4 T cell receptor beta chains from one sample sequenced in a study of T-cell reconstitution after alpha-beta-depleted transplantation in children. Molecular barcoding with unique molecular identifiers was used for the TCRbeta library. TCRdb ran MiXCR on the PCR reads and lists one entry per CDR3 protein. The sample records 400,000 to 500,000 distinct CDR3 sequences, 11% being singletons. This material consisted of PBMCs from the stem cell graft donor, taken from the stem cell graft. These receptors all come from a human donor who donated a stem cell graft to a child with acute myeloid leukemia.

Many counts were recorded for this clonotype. The CDR3 spells CASSQDLGFTYNSPLHF. As DNA, the CDR3 is TGCGCCAGCAGCCAAGATTTGGGGTTTACCTATAATTCACCCCTCCACTTT. This chain connects TRBV4-1 to TRBJ1-6; D ambiguous. Germline V gene lookup returns CDR1 MGHRA and CDR2 YSYEKL. The CDR3 loop spans 17 amino acids. The ends were cut back, 0 bases at V and 2 bases at J, with 11 bases in the middle.

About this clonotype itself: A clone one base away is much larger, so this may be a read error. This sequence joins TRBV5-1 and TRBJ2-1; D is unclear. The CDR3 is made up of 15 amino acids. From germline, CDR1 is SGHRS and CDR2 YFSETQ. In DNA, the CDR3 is TGCGCCAGCAGCTTGGAGGGCCAATCCTACAATCAGCAGTTCTTC. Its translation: CASSLEGQSYNQQFF.

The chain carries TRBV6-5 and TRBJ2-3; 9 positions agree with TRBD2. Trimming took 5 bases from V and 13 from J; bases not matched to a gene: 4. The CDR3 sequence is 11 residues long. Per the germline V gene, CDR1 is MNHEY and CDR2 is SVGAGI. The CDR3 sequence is CASSDSGRKYF. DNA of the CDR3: TGTGCCAGCAGTGATAGCGGGAGAAAGTATTTT.

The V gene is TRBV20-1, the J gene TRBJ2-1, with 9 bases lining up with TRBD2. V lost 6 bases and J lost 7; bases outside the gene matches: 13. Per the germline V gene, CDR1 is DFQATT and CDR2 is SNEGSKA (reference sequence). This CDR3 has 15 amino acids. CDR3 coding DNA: TGCAGTGCCCCGCCCTTGGGCGGGGGGGTGAATGAGCAGTTCTTC. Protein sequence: CSAPPLGGGVNEQFF.